Below, 27 T cell receptor beta chains from the same sample are listed, as sequenced in a study of blood T cells in healthy people across ages. Using a J-beta primer mix together with a sample-barcoded 5' primer, a second PCR was run for about 6 to 12 cycles. TCRdb passed the 5' RACE reads through MiXCR, listing each CDR3 protein once. There are 650,000 to 800,000 distinct CDR3 sequences in the sample; 45% to 60% occur only once, and 13% lies in the top ten. The sample consisted of blood. Source of these receptors: a woman of 80 years or more in good health.

The V and J genes are TRBV20-1 and TRBJ1-5, with a tentative D call TRBD1 (5 bases). Germline V gives CDR1 DFQATT, CDR2 SNEGSKA (reference sequence). The CDR3 loop spans 13 amino acids. The germline V and J ends were trimmed by 3 bases and 3 bases, with 9 bases remaining between them. DNA for the CDR3: TGCAGTGCTAGGGAGGGGCCCAATCAGCCCCAGCATTTT. Amino acids: CSAREGPNQPQHF.

The table lists this clonotype with many counts. The chain is built from TRBV7-2 and TRBJ2-1; 8 bases agree with TRBD2. V gave up 1 base and J gave up 5 bases; unmatched junction bases: 10. Per the germline V gene, CDR1 is SGHTA and CDR2 is FQGNSA. This CDR3 spans 17 amino acids. The DNA of the CDR3 is TGTGCCAGCAGCTTAGTGGTCAGCACTAGCGGCCACAATGAGCAGTTCTTC. Its protein product is CASSLVVSTSGHNEQFF.

The chain uses TRBV2 and TRBJ2-3; D gene uncertain. Per germline, CDR1 SNHLY and CDR2 FYNNEI. The CDR3 loop spans 15 amino acids. The V end lost 7 bases, the J end lost 1 base, and 15 bases lay between the germline ends. DNA of the CDR3: TGTGCCAGCACAGAAGTAGGAGCTCGCACAGATACGCAGTATTTT. Its protein product is CASTEVGARTDTQYF.

The J gene is TRBJ2-1, the V gene TRBV29-1; D is ambiguous. The germline V gene has CDR1 SQVTM and CDR2 ANQGSEA. V shed 3 bases and J shed 9 bases, with 3 bases lying between them. This CDR3 comprises 9 residues. Here the CDR3 DNA reads TGCAGCGTTGAGGTTGAGCAGTTCTTC. It codes for CSVEVEQFF.

This clonotype showed up just a few times. This sequence joins TRBV29-1 and TRBJ2-7; 8 nucleotides match TRBD1. The V segment lost 1 base and the J segment 3 bases; nucleotides outside the gene matches: 2. This CDR3 comprises 13 residues. The V gene's germline CDR1 is SQVTM and CDR2 ANQGSEA. Written as DNA, the CDR3 is TGCAGCGTTGAAGCGGACAGGGACTACGAGCAGTACTTC. This codes for CSVEADRDYEQYF.

The V call is TRBV6-5, the J call TRBJ2-1; D is undetermined. CDR3 length equals 15 residues. V was pared by 0 bases and J by 8 bases, with 14 bases between. Germline-derived CDR1 and CDR2 are MNHEY and SVGAGI. The CDR3 bases are TGTGCCAGCAGTTACTCGCATCAGGCCCACCATGAGCAGTTCTTC. Its translation: CASSYSHQAHHEQFF.

The J gene is TRBJ1-1, the V gene TRBV6-5; the D gene is possibly TRBD1 (5 bases). The CDR3 has 14 amino acids. Germline assignment: CDR1 MNHEY and CDR2 SVGAGI. Trimming cost V 10 bases and J 8 bases, with 23 bases left between them. The CDR3 spells CATKIGDSRREAFF. The DNA for the CDR3 is TGTGCCACAAAGATCGGGGACTCTAGGCGGGAAGCTTTCTTT.

The gene calls are TRBV27 and TRBJ1-5; D ambiguous. Germline V CDR1 and CDR2: MNHEY, SMNVEV (reference sequence). Trimming took off 5 bases at V and 5 bases at J, with 10 bases between the two ends. The CDR3 spans 13 residues. The CDR3 DNA sequence: TGTGCCAGCAGTATGAGGGCGGATCAGCCCCAGCATTTT. Protein product: CASSMRADQPQHF.

This clonotype was detected many times. V is TRBV6-5 and J is TRBJ2-2; a weak D match, TRBD1 (6 bases). Trimming took 4 bases from V and 5 from J, leaving 17 bases between them. Looked up from germline, CDR1 is MNHEY and CDR2 is SVGAGI. The length of the CDR3 is 16 residues. CDR3 DNA: TGTGCCAGCAGTTCGTCCCCGGGGCAGGGGACCGGGGAGCTGTTTTTT. It encodes CASSSSPGQGTGELFF.

This clonotype was found once. The V gene is TRBV12-3 or TRBV12-4, the J gene TRBJ1-5; 9 bases are a match to TRBD1. The CDR3 loop spans 15 amino acids. Germline trimming cut 8 bases from V and 5 bases from J; bases unmatched to any gene: 10. The CDR3 nucleotides are TGTGCCAGCCGTCCCGGGACAGGGTTCGATCAGCCCCAGCATTTT. It yields the protein CASRPGTGFDQPQHF.

This clonotype was counted many times. The chain uses TRBV5-1 and TRBJ2-1; tentatively, D is TRBD2 (6 bases). V dropped 4 bases and J dropped 3 bases, with 14 bases sitting between them. The length of the CDR3 is 15 residues. Germline values: CDR1 SGHRS, CDR2 YFSETQ. CDR3 in DNA: TGCGCCAGCAGCCCCGGACTATCGTTCTACAATGAGCAGTTCTTC. It encodes CASSPGLSFYNEQFF.

This clonotype showed up many times. The genes are TRBV6-2 or TRBV6-3 and TRBJ2-7, with 9 bases that match TRBD2. There are 15 residues in the CDR3. Trimming took 5 bases from V and 3 from J; bases not matched to a gene: 8. Germline V CDR1 and CDR2: MNHEY, SVGEGT. The CDR3 DNA sequence: TGTGCCAGCAGTCCCACCGGGACTAGCTACTACGAGCAGTACTTC. Amino acid sequence: CASSPTGTSYYEQYF.

This clonotype was recorded a few times. The V gene is TRBV20-1, the J gene TRBJ2-1, with D uncertain. The CDR3 loop spans 15 amino acids. CDR1 and CDR2 from the germline V gene are DFQATT and SNEGSKA (reference sequence). V lost 0 bases and J 2 bases, leaving 11 bases between the germline ends. The CDR3 loop is CSAREPRGTYNEQFF. The CDR3 bases are TGCAGTGCTAGAGAACCTAGAGGAACCTACAATGAGCAGTTCTTC.

V usage is TRBV7-9 and J usage is TRBJ2-3, with D perhaps TRBD2 (5 bases). This CDR3 spans 12 amino acids. Germline CDR1 reads SEHNR; CDR2 reads FQNEAQ (reference sequence). V was trimmed by 4 bases and J by 14 bases, leaving 16 bases between them. CDR3 sequence (DNA): TGTGCCAGCAGCTCCCCCGGGATGCAGCCGTATTTT. It yields the protein CASSSPGMQPYF.

V and J are TRBV12-3 or TRBV12-4 and TRBJ2-2; D tentatively fits TRBD1 or TRBD2 (6 bases each). The CDR3 covers 16 residues. V gave up 1 base and J gave up 5 bases, with 14 bases separating them. The CDR3 region has the DNA TGTGCCAGCAGTTTAGTGGGGGGCACAGTGACCGGGGAGCTGTTTTTT. It is translated as CASSLVGGTVTGELFF.

At least ten counts were recorded for this clonotype. This chain links TRBV11-2 with TRBJ2-3; 8 bases are a match to TRBD1. With 5 bases clipped from V and 2 bases from J, the junction kept 9 bases outside the gene matches. This CDR3 region has 16 residues. From germline, CDR1 is SGHAT and CDR2 FQNNGV. CDR3 in DNA: TGTGCCAGCAGCCCCGGACAGGGTGCCCACACAGATACGCAGTATTTT. This sequence encodes CASSPGQGAHTDTQYF.

Comment on this clonotype: One base away lies a much larger clone, so this may be a sequencing read error. The rearrangement joins TRBV7-3 to TRBJ2-1, with D perhaps TRBD2 (5 bases). V shed 5 bases and J shed 8 bases, with 19 bases lying between them. The CDR3 totals 15 residues. Germline loops: CDR1 SGHTA, CDR2 FQGTGA. The CDR3 loop is CASSRDGRFNDEQFF. The CDR3 coding sequence is TGTGCCAGCAGCCGGGATGGAAGATTTAACGATGAGCAGTTCTTC.

The table lists this clonotype with many counts. This chain uses TRBV28 with TRBJ2-7; D gene ambiguous. Germline CDR1 and CDR2: MDHEN and SYDVKM. The CDR3 runs 12 residues. The V and J ends lost 2 bases and 6 bases respectively, with 8 bases between them. CDR3 sequence reads: CASSLNRLEQYF. Here the CDR3 DNA reads TGTGCCAGCAGTTTAAATCGGCTCGAGCAGTACTTC.

This clonotype was seen only once. At one boundary the junction diverges from the germline segment, which might be a read error. This CDR3 is CASSLSAGVTEAFF. CDR3 nucleotide sequence: TGTGCTAGCAGTTTATCGGCAGGGGTGACTGAAGCTTTCTTT. The chain is built from TRBV27 and TRBJ1-1; D may be TRBD1 (6 bases). In germline, CDR1 is MNHEY, CDR2 SMNVEV (reference sequence). The CDR3 consists of 14 residues.

V usage is TRBV28 and J usage is TRBJ2-3, with D perhaps assigned TRBD1 or TRBD2 (5 bases each). The CDR3 has 16 residues. The V end lost 1 base, the J end lost 6 bases, and 17 bases lay between the germline ends. Germline CDR1 MDHEN, CDR2 SYDVKM. CDR3 sequence (DNA): TGTGCCAGCAGTTTATCCTCCGGGACGCACAGGGATACGCAGTATTTT. It specifies CASSLSSGTHRDTQYF.

V usage is TRBV12-3 or TRBV12-4 and J usage is TRBJ2-7; TRBD1 or TRBD2 may be the D gene (5 bases each). The CDR3 spans 15 residues. The V end was cut by 3 bases, the J end by 0 bases, with 12 bases between. Here the CDR3 reads CASSFSGAGSYEQYF. The CDR3, as DNA: TGTGCCAGCAGTTTTTCCGGGGCGGGCTCCTACGAGCAGTACTTC.

The chain uses TRBV28 and TRBJ2-2; 10 bases match TRBD1. CDR1 and CDR2 from the germline V gene are MDHEN and SYDVKM. V was clipped by 3 bases and J by 7 bases; unmatched bases: 8. CDR3 length: 16 amino acids. Here the CDR3 DNA reads TGTGCCAGCAGTTTCTCTCTTGGACAGGGGGACGGGGAGCTGTTTTTT. This encodes CASSFSLGQGDGELFF.

This clonotype was detected only once. The rearrangement uses TRBV14 and TRBJ2-2, with TRBD2 as a possible D gene (6 bases). The CDR3 contains 16 residues. Germline-derived CDR1 and CDR2 are SGHDN and FVKESK. V lost 1 base, J lost 5 bases, and 14 bases lay in between. The CDR3, as DNA: TGTGCCAGCAGCCAAGCTGGCGGGGTGCGGACCGGGGAGCTGTTTTTT. The encoded protein is CASSQAGGVRTGELFF. The full variable domain, in which reference TRBV14 and TRBJ2-2 provide the parts outside the CDR3, is EAGVTQFPSHSVIEKGQTVTLRCDPISGHDNLYWYRRVMGKEIKFLLHFVKESKQDESGMPNNRFLAERTGGTYSTLKVQPAELEDSGVYFCASSQAGGVRTGELFFGEGSRLTVL.

This clonotype was seen repeatedly, ten times or more. This chain uses TRBV12-3 or TRBV12-4 with TRBJ1-2, with D possibly matching TRBD1 (5 bases). The V gene lost 7 bases and the J gene lost 4 bases, with 16 bases spanning the gap. The CDR3 is 14 amino acids. The chain's CDR3 is CASTGGGRVYGYTF. The CDR3 nucleotides read TGTGCCAGCACCGGGGGAGGCAGAGTCTATGGCTACACCTTC.

CDR3 nucleotides: TGTGCCAGCAGTTTGGGGCTTGGAGGTGGCTACACCTTC. It codes for CASSLGLGGGYTF. The V call is TRBV28, the J call TRBJ1-2, with D possibly TRBD1 on 5 matching bases. Germline CDR1 reads MDHEN; CDR2 reads SYDVKM. With 3 bases removed from V and 7 bases from J, the gap between germline ends came to 12 bases. The CDR3 totals 13 residues.

Regarding this clonotype: Since a much larger clone is just one base distant, this may be a read error. The gene calls are TRBV20-1 and TRBJ2-7; D is unresolved. Trimming removed 0 bases from V and 6 bases from J, with 18 bases in between. The CDR3 has 15 residues. The germline V gene encodes CDR1 DFQATT and CDR2 SNEGSKA (reference sequence). This chain's CDR3 is CSARDSFQVFGEQYF. DNA of the CDR3: TGCAGTGCTAGAGATTCCTTCCAGGTGTTTGGCGAGCAGTACTTC.

This clonotype has ten or more counts. Relative to the germline gene, one junction end is altered; a read error may explain this. The chain joins TRBV12-3 or TRBV12-4 to TRBJ2-7; no clear D gene. Judging by the DNA end, TRBJ2-5 fits better; the J call may be wrong. The CDR3 spans 11 residues. The CDR3 sequence is CASSSVETQYF. The CDR3 bases are TGCGCCAGCAGCTCGGTAGAGACCCAGTACTTC.